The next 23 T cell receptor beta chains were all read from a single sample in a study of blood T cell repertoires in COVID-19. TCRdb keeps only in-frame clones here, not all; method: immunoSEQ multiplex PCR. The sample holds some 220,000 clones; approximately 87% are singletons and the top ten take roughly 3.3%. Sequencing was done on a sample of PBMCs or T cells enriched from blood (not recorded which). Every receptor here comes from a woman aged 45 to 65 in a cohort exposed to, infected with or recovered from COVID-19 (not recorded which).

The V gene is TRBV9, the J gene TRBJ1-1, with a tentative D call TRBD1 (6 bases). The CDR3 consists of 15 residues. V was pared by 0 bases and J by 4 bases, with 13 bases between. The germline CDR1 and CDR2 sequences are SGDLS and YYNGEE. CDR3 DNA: TGTGCCAGCAGCGTAGGGGGGCAGGATGGCACTGAAGCTTTCTTT. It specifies CASSVGGQDGTEAFF.

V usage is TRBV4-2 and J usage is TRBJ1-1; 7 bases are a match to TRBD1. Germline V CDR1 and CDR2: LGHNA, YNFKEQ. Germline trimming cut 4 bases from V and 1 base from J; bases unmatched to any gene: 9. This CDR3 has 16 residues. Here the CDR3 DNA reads TGTGCCAGCAGCCCAGTACTCGGGACAGAGAACACTGAAGCTTTCTTT. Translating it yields CASSPVLGTENTEAFF.

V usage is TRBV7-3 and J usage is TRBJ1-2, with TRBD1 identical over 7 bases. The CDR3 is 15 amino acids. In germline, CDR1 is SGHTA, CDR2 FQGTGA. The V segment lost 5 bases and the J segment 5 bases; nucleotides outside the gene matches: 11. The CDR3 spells CASSLTGNIGYGYTF. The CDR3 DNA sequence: TGTGCCAGCAGCCTGACAGGGAATATCGGTTATGGCTACACCTTC.

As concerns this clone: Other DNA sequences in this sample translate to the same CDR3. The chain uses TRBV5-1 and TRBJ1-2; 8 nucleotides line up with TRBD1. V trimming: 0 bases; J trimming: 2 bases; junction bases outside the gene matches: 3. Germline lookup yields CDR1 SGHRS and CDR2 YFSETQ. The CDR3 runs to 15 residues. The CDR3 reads CASSLAGTGNYGYTF. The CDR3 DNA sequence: TGCGCCAGCAGCTTGGCTGGGACAGGCAACTATGGCTACACCTTC.

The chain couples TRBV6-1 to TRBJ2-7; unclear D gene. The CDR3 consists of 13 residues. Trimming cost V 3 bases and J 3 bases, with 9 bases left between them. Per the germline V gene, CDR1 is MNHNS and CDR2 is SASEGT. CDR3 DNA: TGTGCCAGCAGTGATTGGCTGATCTACGAGCAGTACTTC. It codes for CASSDWLIYEQYF.

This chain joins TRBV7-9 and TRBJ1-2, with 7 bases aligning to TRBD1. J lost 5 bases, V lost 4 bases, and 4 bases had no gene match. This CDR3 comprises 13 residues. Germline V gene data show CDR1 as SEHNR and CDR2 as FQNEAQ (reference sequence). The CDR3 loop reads CASSSYRGYGYTF. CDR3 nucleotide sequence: TGTGCCAGCAGCTCTTACAGGGGTTATGGCTACACCTTC.

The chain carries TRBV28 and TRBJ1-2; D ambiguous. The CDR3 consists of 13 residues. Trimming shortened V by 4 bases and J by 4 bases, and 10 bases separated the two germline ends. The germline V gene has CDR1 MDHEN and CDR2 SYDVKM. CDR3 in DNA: TGTGCCAGCAGTTCCCAAGCTATCTATGGCTACACCTTC. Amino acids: CASSSQAIYGYTF.

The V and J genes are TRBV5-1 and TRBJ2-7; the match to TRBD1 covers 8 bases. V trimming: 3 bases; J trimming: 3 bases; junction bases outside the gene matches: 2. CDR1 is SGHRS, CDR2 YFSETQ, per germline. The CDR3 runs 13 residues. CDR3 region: CASSWGTGYEQYF. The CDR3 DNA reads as TGCGCCAGCAGCTGGGGGACAGGCTACGAGCAGTACTTC.

The CDR3 DNA is TGTGCCATCAGTGACGGGCTGCCGGGGGGGACCATATATTTT. Its translation is CAISDGLPGGTIYF. The chain joins TRBV10-3 to TRBJ1-3; the D gene is possibly TRBD1 (5 bases). CDR3 size: 14 residues. Trimming took 3 bases from V and 10 from J, leaving 16 bases between them. Germline CDR1 and CDR2: ENHRY and SYGVKD.

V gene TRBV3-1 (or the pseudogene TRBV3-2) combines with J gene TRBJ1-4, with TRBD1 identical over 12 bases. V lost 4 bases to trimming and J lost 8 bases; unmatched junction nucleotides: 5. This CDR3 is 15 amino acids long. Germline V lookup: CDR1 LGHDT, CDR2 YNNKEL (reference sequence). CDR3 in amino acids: CASSRGTGGWEKLFF. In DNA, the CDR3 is TGTGCCAGCAGCCGAGGGACAGGGGGCTGGGAAAAACTGTTTTTT.

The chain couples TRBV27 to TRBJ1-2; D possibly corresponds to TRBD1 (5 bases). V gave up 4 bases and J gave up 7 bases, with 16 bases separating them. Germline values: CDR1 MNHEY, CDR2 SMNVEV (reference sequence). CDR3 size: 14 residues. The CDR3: CASSSRAFQGGYTF. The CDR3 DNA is TGTGCCAGCAGTTCCAGGGCCTTTCAGGGTGGCTACACCTTC.

CDR3 DNA: TGTGCCAGTACCCACAGAAGAGGGTCTTCTGGCACAGATACGCAGTATTTT. Encoded protein: CASTHRRGSSGTDTQYF. The V gene is TRBV19, the J gene TRBJ2-3; D might be TRBD2 (5 bases). With 7 bases removed from V and 1 base from J, the gap between germline ends came to 21 bases. This CDR3 comprises 17 residues. Germline V gene lookup returns CDR1 LNHDA and CDR2 SQIVND (reference sequence).

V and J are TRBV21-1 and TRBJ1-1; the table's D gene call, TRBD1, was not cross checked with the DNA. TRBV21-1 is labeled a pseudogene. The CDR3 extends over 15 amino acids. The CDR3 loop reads CASSNQTGLNTEAFF. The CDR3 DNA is TGTGCCAGCAGCAACCAGACAGGGTTGAACACTGAAGCTTTCTTT.

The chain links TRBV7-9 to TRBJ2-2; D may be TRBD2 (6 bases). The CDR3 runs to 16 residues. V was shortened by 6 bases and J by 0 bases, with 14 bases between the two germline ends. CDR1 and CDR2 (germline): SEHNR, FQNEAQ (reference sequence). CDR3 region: CASRRGEVPNTGELFF. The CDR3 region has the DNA TGTGCCAGCAGAAGAGGGGAGGTACCGAACACCGGGGAGCTGTTTTTT.

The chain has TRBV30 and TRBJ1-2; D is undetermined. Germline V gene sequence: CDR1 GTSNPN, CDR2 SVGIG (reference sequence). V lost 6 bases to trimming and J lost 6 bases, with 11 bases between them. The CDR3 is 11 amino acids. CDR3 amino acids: CACITENGYTF. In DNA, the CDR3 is TGTGCCTGCATCACCGAGAATGGCTACACCTTC.

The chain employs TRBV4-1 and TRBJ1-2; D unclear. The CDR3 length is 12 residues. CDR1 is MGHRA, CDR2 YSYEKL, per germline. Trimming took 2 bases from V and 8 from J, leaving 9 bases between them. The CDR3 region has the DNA TGCGCCAGCAGCCAAAAGGAGTGGGGCTACACCTTC. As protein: CASSQKEWGYTF.

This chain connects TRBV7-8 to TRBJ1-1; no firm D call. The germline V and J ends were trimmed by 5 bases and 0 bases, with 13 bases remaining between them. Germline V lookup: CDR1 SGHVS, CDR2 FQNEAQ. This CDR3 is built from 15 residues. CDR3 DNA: TGTGCCAGCAGCGCCCTTCGCAGTATGAACACTGAAGCTTTCTTT. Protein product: CASSALRSMNTEAFF. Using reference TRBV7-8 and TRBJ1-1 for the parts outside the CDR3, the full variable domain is GAGVSQSPRYKVAKRGQDVALRCDPISGHVSLFWYQQALGQGPEFLTYFQNEAQLDKSGLPSDRFFAERPEGSVSTLKIQRTQQEDSAVYLCASSALRSMNTEAFFGQGTRLTVV.

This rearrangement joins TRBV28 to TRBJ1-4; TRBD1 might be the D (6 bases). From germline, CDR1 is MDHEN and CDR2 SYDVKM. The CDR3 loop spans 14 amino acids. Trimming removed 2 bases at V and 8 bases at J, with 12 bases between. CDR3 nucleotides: TGTGCCAGCAGTTTAAGTCAGGGGTTGGAAAAACTGTTTTTT. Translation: CASSLSQGLEKLFF. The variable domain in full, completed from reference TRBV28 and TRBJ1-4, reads DVKVTQSSRYLVKRTGEKVFLECVQDMDHENMFWYRQDPGLGLRLIYFSYDVKMKEKGDIPEGYSVSREKKERFSLILESASTNQTSMYLCASSLSQGLEKLFFGSGTQLSVL.

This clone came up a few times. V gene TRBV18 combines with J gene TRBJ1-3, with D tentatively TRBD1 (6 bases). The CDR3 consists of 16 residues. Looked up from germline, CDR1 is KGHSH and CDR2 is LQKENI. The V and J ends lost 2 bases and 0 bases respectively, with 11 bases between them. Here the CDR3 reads CASSPFTGNSGNTIYF. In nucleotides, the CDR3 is TGTGCCAGCTCACCATTTACAGGGAACTCTGGAAACACCATATATTTT.

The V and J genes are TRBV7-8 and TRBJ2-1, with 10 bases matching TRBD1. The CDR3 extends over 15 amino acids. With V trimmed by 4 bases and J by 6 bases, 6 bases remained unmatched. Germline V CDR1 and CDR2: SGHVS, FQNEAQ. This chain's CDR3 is CASSWGQGRLNEQFF. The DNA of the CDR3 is TGTGCCAGCAGCTGGGGACAGGGGAGGCTCAATGAGCAGTTCTTC.

The CDR3 here is CASSRGRASQETQYF. The DNA of the CDR3 is TGTGCCAGCAGCAGGGGGCGGGCGAGTCAAGAGACCCAGTACTTC. The rearrangement joins TRBV6-5 to TRBJ2-5, with TRBD1 matching 8 bases. The V and J ends lost 6 bases and 2 bases, in that order; junction bases with no gene match: 8. Germline V lookup: CDR1 MNHEY, CDR2 SVGAGI. The CDR3 consists of 15 residues.

This CDR3 is CASSIIQDLFRNQPQHF. CDR3 coding DNA: TGTGCCAGTAGTATCATACAGGACCTTTTCCGCAATCAGCCCCAGCATTTT. The rearrangement uses TRBV19 and TRBJ1-5; D perhaps matches TRBD1 (5 bases). Germline lookup yields CDR1 LNHDA and CDR2 SQIVND (reference sequence). V lost 3 bases, J lost 2 bases, and 17 bases lay in between. This CDR3 spans 17 amino acids. Using reference TRBV19 and TRBJ1-5 for the parts outside the CDR3, the full variable domain is DGGITQSPKYLFRKEGQNVTLSCEQNLNHDAMYWYRQDPGQGLRLIYYSQIVNDFQKGDIAEGYSVSREKKESFPLTVTSAQKNPTAFYLCASSIIQDLFRNQPQHFGDGTRLSIL.

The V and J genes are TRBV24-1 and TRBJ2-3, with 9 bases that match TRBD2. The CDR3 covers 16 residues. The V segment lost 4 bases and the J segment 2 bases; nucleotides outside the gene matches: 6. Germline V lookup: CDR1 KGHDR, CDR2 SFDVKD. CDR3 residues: CATSDRRLAATDTQYF. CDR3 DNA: TGTGCCACCAGTGACCGAAGACTAGCGGCCACAGATACGCAGTATTTT.